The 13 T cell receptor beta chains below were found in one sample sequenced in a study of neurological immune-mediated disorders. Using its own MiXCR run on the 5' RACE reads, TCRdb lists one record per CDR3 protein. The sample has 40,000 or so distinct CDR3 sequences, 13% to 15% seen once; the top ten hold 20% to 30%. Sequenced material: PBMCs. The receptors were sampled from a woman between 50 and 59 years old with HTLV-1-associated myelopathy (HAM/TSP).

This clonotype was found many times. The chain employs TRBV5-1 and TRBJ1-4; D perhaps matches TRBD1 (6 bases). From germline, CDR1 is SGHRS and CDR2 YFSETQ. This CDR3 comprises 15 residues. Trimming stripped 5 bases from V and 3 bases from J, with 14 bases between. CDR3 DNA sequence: TGCGCCAGCAGGCGAGGACAGCGGGCTAATGAAAAACTGTTTTTT. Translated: CASRRGQRANEKLFF.

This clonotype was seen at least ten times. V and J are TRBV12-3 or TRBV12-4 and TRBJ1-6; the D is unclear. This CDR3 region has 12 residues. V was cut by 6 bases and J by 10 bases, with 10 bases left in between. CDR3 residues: CASSLGRSPLHF. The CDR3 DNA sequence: TGTGCCAGCAGCCTTGGACGGTCACCCCTCCACTTT.

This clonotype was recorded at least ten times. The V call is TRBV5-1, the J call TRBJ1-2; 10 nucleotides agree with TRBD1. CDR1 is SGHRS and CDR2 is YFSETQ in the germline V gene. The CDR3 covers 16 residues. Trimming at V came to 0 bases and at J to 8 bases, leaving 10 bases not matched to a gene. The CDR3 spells CASSLDPDRGHGGYTF. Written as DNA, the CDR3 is TGCGCCAGCAGCTTGGATCCCGACAGGGGGCATGGGGGCTACACCTTC.

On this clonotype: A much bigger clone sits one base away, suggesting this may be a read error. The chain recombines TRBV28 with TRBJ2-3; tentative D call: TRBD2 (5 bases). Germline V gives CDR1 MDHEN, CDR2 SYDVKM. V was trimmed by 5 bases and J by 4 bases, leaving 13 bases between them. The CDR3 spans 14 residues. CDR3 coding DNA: TGTGCCAGCAGTCCCATCGGGGAGTCAGATACGCAGTATTTT. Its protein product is CASSPIGESDTQYF.

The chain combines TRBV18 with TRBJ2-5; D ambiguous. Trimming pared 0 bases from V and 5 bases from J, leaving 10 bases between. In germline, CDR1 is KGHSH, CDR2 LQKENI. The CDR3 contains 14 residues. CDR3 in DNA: TGTGCCAGCTCACCACCGATAGCTTCGGAGACCCAGTACTTC. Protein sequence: CASSPPIASETQYF.

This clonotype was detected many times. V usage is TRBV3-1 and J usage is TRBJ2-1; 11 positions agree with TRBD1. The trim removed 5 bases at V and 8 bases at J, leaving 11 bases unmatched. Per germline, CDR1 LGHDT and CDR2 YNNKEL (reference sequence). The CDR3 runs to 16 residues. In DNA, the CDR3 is TGTGCCAGCAGCAACTCCGGGACAGGGGGTGGGGATGAGCAGTTCTTC. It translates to CASSNSGTGGGDEQFF.

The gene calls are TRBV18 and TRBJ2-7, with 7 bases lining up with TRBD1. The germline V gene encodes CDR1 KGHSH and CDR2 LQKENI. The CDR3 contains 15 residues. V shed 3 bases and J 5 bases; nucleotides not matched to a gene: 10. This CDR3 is CASSPPSGTVNEQYF. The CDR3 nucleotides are TGTGCCAGCTCACCTCCATCCGGGACAGTAAACGAGCAGTACTTC.

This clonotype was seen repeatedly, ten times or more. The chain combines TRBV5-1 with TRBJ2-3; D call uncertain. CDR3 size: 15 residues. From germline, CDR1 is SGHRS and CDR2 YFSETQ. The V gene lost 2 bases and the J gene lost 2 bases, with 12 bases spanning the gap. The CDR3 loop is CASSFNSDPTDTQYF. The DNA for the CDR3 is TGCGCCAGCAGCTTTAATTCGGACCCCACAGATACGCAGTATTTT.

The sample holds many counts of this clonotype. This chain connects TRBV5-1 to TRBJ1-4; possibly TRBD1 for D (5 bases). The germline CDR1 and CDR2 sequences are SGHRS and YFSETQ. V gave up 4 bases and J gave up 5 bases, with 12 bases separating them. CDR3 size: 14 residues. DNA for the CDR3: TGCGCCAGCAGCCCTCGGACATTAAATGAAAAACTGTTTTTT. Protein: CASSPRTLNEKLFF.

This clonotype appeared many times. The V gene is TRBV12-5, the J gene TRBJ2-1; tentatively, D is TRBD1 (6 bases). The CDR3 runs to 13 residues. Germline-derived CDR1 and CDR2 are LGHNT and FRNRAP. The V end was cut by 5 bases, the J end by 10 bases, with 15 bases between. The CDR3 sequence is CASGPHSGEEQFF. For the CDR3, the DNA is TGTGCTAGTGGTCCCCACTCAGGGGAAGAGCAGTTCTTC.

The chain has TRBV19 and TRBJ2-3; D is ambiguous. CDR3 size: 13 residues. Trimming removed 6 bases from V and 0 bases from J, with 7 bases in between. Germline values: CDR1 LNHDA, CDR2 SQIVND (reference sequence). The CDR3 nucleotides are TGTGCCAGTAGGAAGGGAAGCACAGATACGCAGTATTTT. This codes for CASRKGSTDTQYF.

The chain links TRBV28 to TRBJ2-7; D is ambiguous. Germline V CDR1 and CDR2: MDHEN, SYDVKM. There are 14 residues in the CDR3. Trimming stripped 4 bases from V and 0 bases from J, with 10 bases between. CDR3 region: CASSSRSTSYEQYF. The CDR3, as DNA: TGTGCCAGCAGTTCTCGTAGCACCTCCTACGAGCAGTACTTC.

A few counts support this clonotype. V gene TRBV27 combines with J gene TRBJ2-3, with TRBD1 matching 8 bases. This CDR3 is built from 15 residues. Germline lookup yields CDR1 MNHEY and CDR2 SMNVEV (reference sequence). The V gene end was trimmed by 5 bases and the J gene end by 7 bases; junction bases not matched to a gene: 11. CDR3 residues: CASSPPGQVDHTQYF. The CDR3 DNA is TGTGCCAGCAGTCCTCCGGGACAGGTGGACCATACGCAGTATTTT.